This TCR beta chain was obtained from a study of graft-versus-host responses after intestinal transplantation. Study-level results: Present in recipient marrow, GvH clones included some that appeared first in ileum or blood. Graft-donor T cell macrochimerism coincided with high graft-versus-host to host-versus-graft clonal ratios in allografts. An association linked early post-transplant HvG declines with peak circulating GvH clone levels.

Irradiated, violet-dye-labeled stimulator cells, around 200,000 in number, were plated with around 200,000 CFSE-labeled responder cells. With 4 bases clipped from V and 3 bases from J, the junction kept 2 bases outside the gene matches. There are 15 residues in the CDR3. Germline V gene sequence: CDR1 KGHSH, CDR2 LQKENI. This clone was seen more than once but under ten times. Using immunoSEQ multiplex PCR, the repertoire was profiled, and TCRdb retains in-frame clones only, with some absent. The sample lists some 5,200 clones, 20% to 30% occurring once. The chain joins TRBV18 to TRBJ2-3; 12 bases map to TRBD2. This TCR derives from a human patient who was an organ donor for intestinal transplantation. The specimen comprised alloreactive CD4+ T cells from a mixed lymphocyte reaction culture, sampled before transplantation. Specified subset: CFSE-low proliferating T cells sorted from roughly six-day pre-transplant mixed lymphocyte reaction (GvH or HvG direction). CDR3 sequence: CASSLGLAGTDTQYF. The CDR3 DNA sequence: TGTGCCAGCTCACTAGGACTAGCGGGGACAGATACGCAGTATTTT.